The 5 T cell receptor beta chains below all came from one sample that was sequenced in a study of blood T cell repertoires in COVID-19. Method: immunoSEQ multiplex PCR; TCRdb's copy keeps in-frame clones and lacks some. This table holds about 350,000 clones, 80% to 90% found once. The material sequenced was PBMCs or T cells enriched from blood (not recorded which). The receptors come from a woman aged 30 to 39 who had recovered from COVID-19.

This clone was seen just once. V usage is TRBV4-1 and J usage is TRBJ1-3; TRBD1 aligns across 8 bases. This CDR3 has 21 amino acids. CDR1 is MGHRA and CDR2 is YSYEKL in the germline V gene. J was trimmed by 0 bases and V by 6 bases; bases with no gene match: 22. Here the CDR3 reads CASRAGGRGSPKPNSGNTIYF. The DNA of the CDR3 is TGCGCCAGCAGAGCAGGGGGCAGGGGGAGCCCGAAACCAAACTCTGGAAACACCATATATTTT.

This clone was observed a single time. One junction end does not reproduce the germline sequence, and a read error may be involved. The V call is TRBV19, the J call TRBJ1-2; 9 bases are shared with TRBD1. The CDR3 is 12 residues long. CDR1 and CDR2 (germline): LNHDA, SQIVND (reference sequence). The CDR3 DNA reads TGTGCCAGTCTCGGGGGACAGGGACTTCGGGGATTC. This codes for CASLGGQGLRGF.

The gene calls are TRBV27 and TRBJ2-1, with D hard to call. The ends were cut back, 3 bases at V and 8 bases at J, with 11 bases in the middle. CDR1 is MNHEY and CDR2 is SMNVEV in the germline V gene (reference sequence). This CDR3 is built from 13 residues. The CDR3 protein is CASSFDWWDEQFF. The CDR3, as DNA: TGTGCCAGCAGTTTTGACTGGTGGGATGAGCAGTTCTTC.

This chain links TRBV5-1 with TRBJ1-2; weak D call: TRBD1 (6 bases). Deletions cut 3 bases from V and 4 bases from J, with 19 bases between. Germline loops: CDR1 SGHRS, CDR2 YFSETQ. The CDR3 runs to 16 residues. The CDR3 is CASSSRAGGEPYGYTF. The CDR3 DNA is TGCGCCAGCAGCTCCCGCGCGGGGGGCGAGCCCTATGGCTACACCTTC.

The chain joins TRBV19 to TRBJ2-5, with a weak D call TRBD1 (5 bases). The CDR3 extends over 13 amino acids. V was shortened by 4 bases and J by 5 bases, with 11 bases between the two germline ends. Germline assignment: CDR1 LNHDA and CDR2 SQIVND (reference sequence). In nucleotides, the CDR3 is TGTGCCAGTAGTACAACAGGACCGGAGACCCAGTACTTC. This sequence encodes CASSTTGPETQYF. Variable domain in full (rest from reference TRBV19 and TRBJ2-5): DGGITQSPKYLFRKEGQNVTLSCEQNLNHDAMYWYRQDPGQGLRLIYYSQIVNDFQKGDIAEGYSVSREKKESFPLTVTSAQKNPTAFYLCASSTTGPETQYFGPGTRLLVL.